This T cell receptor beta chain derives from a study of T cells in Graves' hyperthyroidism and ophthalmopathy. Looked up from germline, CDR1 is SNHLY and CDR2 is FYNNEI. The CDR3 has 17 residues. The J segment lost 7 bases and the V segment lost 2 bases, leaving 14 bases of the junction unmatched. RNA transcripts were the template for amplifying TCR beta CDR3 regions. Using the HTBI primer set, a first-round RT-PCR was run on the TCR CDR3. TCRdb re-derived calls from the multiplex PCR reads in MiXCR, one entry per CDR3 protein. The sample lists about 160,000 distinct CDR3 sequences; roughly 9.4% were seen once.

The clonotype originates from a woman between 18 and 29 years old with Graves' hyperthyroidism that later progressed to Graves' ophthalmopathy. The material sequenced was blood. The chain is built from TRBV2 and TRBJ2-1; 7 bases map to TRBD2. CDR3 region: CASSERPWGGTLNEQFF. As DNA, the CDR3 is TGTGCCAGCAGTGAAAGGCCATGGGGGGGGACCTTAAATGAGCAGTTCTTC.